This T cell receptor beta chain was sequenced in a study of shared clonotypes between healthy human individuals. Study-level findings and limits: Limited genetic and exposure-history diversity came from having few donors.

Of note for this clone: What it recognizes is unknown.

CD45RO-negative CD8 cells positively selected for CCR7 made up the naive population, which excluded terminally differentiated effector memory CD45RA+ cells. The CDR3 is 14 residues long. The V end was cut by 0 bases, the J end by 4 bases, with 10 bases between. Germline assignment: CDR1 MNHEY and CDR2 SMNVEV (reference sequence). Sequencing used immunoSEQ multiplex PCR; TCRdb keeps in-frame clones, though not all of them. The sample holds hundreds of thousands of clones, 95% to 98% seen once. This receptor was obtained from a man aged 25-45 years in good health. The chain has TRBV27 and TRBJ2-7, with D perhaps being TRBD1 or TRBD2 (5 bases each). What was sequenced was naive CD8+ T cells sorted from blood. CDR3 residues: CASSLSRENYEQYF. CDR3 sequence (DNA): TGTGCCAGCAGTTTATCCAGGGAGAATTACGAGCAGTACTTC.